This TCR beta chain was documented in a study of blood T cell repertoires in COVID-19. Study details: Spain, Italy and the United States supplied samples that represented acute and convalescent COVID-19. Sources were T cells, B-cell-depleted T cells, or PBMCs; the material itself was cDNA or gDNA.

Concerning this clone: A junction boundary mismatches the germline segment, possibly from a read error.

The CDR3 length is 16 residues. Germline V CDR1 and CDR2: MNHNS, SASEGT. Under the authors' procedure: By means of reference gene primer amplification, nucleated cell counts were estimated. Sequencing used immunoSEQ multiplex PCR; TCRdb keeps in-frame clones, though not all of them. V and J calls and clone size follow that table, whereas D and trimming were derived from the DNA. The sample lists 25,000 to 35,000 clones, 89% occurring once. The rearrangement links TRBV6-1 to TRBJ2-2; tentative D call: TRBD2 (6 bases). Sequenced material: peripheral blood. This TCR came from a human donor with acute or convalescent COVID-19. The donor label of this sample is uncertain. The CDR3 region has the DNA TGTGCCACCAGTGGGGGTAAGGGACTGACGTACGGGGAGCTGTTTTTT. Its protein product is CATSGGKGLTYGELFF.